The clone carrying this TCR beta chain was detected ten times or more. The antigen remains unidentified. The source of the sample is a study of T cells in Graves' hyperthyroidism and ophthalmopathy. The CDR3 regions of TCR beta were amplified from RNA transcripts. A first-round RT-PCR of the TCR CDR3 used the HTBI primer set. TCRdb used MiXCR to reprocess the multiplex PCR reads, holding one entry per CDR3 protein. The sample shows under 550,000 distinct CDR3 sequences, just under 20% of them seen only once. Whole-study findings and limits: Model predictions of ophthalmopathy came a median approximately 6.8 months before onset. In blood, most of the thyroid clonotypes expanded above 0.001 were also present.

A Clinical Activity Score of at least 3, a NOSPECS grade of at least 4 and a duration under 3 months were recorded in the ophthalmopathy patients. Criteria for exclusion of patients were uncontrolled infection, other autoimmune disease, pregnancy or lactation. There are 14 residues in the CDR3. Trimming took 4 bases from V and 7 from J, leaving 16 bases between them. CDR1 SGHAT and CDR2 FQNNGV come from the germline V gene. The clonotype was recovered from a man aged 35-49 years with Graves' ophthalmopathy. The sample comprised blood. The chain couples TRBV11-2 to TRBJ1-2, with D maybe TRBD1 (5 bases). CDR3 residues: CASSSGPVFGGYTF. The CDR3, as DNA: TGTGCCAGCAGCTCGGGACCGGTATTTGGTGGCTACACCTTC. Full variable domain (rest looked up from reference TRBV11-2 and TRBJ1-2): EAGVAQSPRYKIIEKRQSVAFWCNPISGHATLYWYQQILGQGPKLLIQFQNNGVVDDSQLPKDRFSAERLKGVDSTLKIQPAKLEDSAVYLCASSSGPVFGGYTFGSGTRLTVV.